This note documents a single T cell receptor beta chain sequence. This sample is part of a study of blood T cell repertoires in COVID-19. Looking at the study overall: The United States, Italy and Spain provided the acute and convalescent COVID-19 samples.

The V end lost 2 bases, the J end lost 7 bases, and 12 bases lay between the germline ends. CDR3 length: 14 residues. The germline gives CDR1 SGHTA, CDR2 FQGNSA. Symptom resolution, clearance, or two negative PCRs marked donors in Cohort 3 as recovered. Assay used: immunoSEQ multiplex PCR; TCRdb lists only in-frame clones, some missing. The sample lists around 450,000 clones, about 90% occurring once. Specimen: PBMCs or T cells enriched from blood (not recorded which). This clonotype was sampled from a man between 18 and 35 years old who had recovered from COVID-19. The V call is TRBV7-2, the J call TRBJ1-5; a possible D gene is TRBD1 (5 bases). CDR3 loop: CASSLLRAEQPQHF. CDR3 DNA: TGTGCCAGCAGCTTACTCAGGGCCGAGCAGCCCCAGCATTTT.